This entry is about one T cell receptor beta chain. This entry is derived from a study of OX40 agonist ivuxolimab in advanced cancers. Only in-frame clones appear in the TCRdb table, and some are missing; sequencing was by immunoSEQ multiplex PCR. The sample includes approximately 60,000 clones, 88% of them seen just once. V was shortened by 1 base and J by 0 bases, with 13 bases between the two germline ends. In germline, CDR1 is MNHNY, CDR2 SVGAGI (reference sequence). The CDR3 has 16 residues. Source: CD4+ or CD8+ T cells sorted from blood, taken in a trial of the OX40 agonist ivuxolimab. This TCR was sampled from an adult with an advanced solid tumor such as melanoma, head and neck, liver or kidney cancer. This chain joins TRBV6-6 and TRBJ2-7; maybe TRBD1 (5 bases). The CDR3 coding sequence is TGTGCCAGCAGTTACTTACCCTTGACAGCCTCCTACGAGCAGTACGTC. Its protein product is CASSYLPLTASYEQYV.